This T cell receptor (beta chain) is from a study of blood T cell repertoires in COVID-19. Whole-study context: Spain, Italy and the United States supplied samples that represented acute and convalescent COVID-19.

Sequencing was performed with immunoSEQ multiplex PCR; in TCRdb, only in-frame clones are kept and a portion is missing. The sample yields about 250,000 clones, approximately 85% seen once. CDR3 length: 15 residues. The germline CDR1 and CDR2 sequences are MNHEY and SVGEGT. V shed 0 bases and J 5 bases; nucleotides not matched to a gene: 5. Sequenced material: peripheral blood. The genes are TRBV6-2 or TRBV6-3 and TRBJ2-7; 9 bases agree with TRBD1. The TCR comes from a woman in her twenties or thirties with acute or convalescent COVID-19. This CDR3 reads CASSYSPQGAHEQYF. For the CDR3, the DNA is TGTGCCAGCAGTTACTCACCACAGGGGGCCCACGAGCAGTACTTC.